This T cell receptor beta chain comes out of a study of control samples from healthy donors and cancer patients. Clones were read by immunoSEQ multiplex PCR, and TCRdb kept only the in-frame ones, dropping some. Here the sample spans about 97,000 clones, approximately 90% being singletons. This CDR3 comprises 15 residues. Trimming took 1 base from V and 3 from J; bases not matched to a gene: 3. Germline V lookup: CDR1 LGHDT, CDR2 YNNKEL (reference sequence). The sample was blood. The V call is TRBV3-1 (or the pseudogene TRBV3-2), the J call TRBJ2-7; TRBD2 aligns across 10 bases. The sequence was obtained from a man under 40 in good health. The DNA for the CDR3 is TGTGCCAGCAGCCAAGGTCTAGCGGGAGTCTACGAGCAGTACTTC. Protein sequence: CASSQGLAGVYEQYF.